Listed below are T cell receptor beta chains from one sample, sequenced in a study of T cell responses to AZD1222 COVID-19 vaccine. Some clones are missing from TCRdb's copy, which holds only in-frame ones; the method was immunoSEQ multiplex PCR. Of 110,000 or so clones in the sample, about nine tenths are singletons; the top ten hold almost 6.5%. Source: peripheral blood, taken 28 days after the second AZD1222 dose. Receptors were obtained from an adult who received the AZD1222 COVID-19 vaccine. Both conserved end residues are part of each CDR3. The D gene is left open where the match is weak. Not every row has a clone size; where given, it reads once, few, many or a size class.

size,V,D,J,DNA,CDR3
once,TRBV27,.,TRBJ2-1,TGTGCCAGCAGTTGGGCACGGGCCAGGGGATCCTACAATGAGCAGTTCTTC,CASSWARARGSYNEQFF
.,TRBV6-6,.,TRBJ1-1,TGTGCCAGCAGTTACTCGACCCGGGAAGCTTTCTTT,CASSYSTREAFF
.,TRBV19,TRBD1,TRBJ1-5,TGTGCCAGTAGTATAAAGGGGACAGCCCATTATAGCAATCAGCCCCAGCATTTT,CASSIKGTAHYSNQPQHF
.,TRBV11-2,.,TRBJ2-7,TGTGCCAGCAGCGGATGGATGCGTCAGATCGACGAGCAGTACTTC,CASSGWMRQIDEQYF
.,TRBV11-2,.,TRBJ2-2,TGTGCCAGCAGCCAGACCCGTGCGGGCACCGGGGAGCTGTTTTTT,CASSQTRAGTGELFF
.,TRBV5-1,.,TRBJ2-5,TGCGCCAGCAGCTTGGGGGGGACGAGGGAGACCCAGTACTTC,CASSLGGTRETQYF
.,TRBV27,TRBD2,TRBJ2-6,TGTGCCAGCAGTTTAGGGGCGGGGGTACCCAGCTCTGGGGCCAACGTCCTGACTTTC,CASSLGAGVPSSGANVLTF
.,TRBV6-5,.,TRBJ1-1,TGTGCCAGCAGCGACAGGACGGGTACTGAAGCTTTCTTT,CASSDRTGTEAFF
.,TRBV19,.,TRBJ1-6,TGTGCCAGTAGTATAGAAGCGCGGGGCCCGCAAGCAGATTCACCCCTCCACTTT,CASSIEARGPQADSPLHF
few,TRBV28,.,TRBJ1-1,TGTGCCAGCAGTTTATTTGGGGGGAACACTGAAGCTTTCTTT,CASSLFGGNTEAFF
.,TRBV19,TRBD1,TRBJ1-2,TGTGCCAGTAGTGGCTTTGTCTTGGGACAGACTAACTATGGCTACACCTTC,CASSGFVLGQTNYGYTF
.,TRBV6-6,.,TRBJ1-5,TGTGCCAGCAGGGGAGGGATAGACAGCAATCAGCCCCAGCATTTT,CASRGGIDSNQPQHF
.,TRBV19,.,TRBJ2-7,TGTGCCAGTAGTGGCAGGGAGAGCTCCTACGAGCAGTACTTC,CASSGRESSYEQYF
.,TRBV27,.,TRBJ2-5,TGTGCCAGCAGTCCCCGGTCCGGCGGGGAGACCCAGTACTTC,CASSPRSGGETQYF
once,TRBV2,.,TRBJ2-5,TGTGCCAGCAGTCAAAACAGGGCCCCCCAAGAGACCCAGTACTTC,CASSQNRAPQETQYF
.,TRBV20-1,.,TRBJ2-1,TGCAGTGCACTCCGGGGCAATGAGCAGTTCTTC,CSALRGNEQFF
.,TRBV6-5,.,TRBJ2-3,TGTGCCAGCCCCTCACTGGGAACGCAGTATTTT,CASPSLGTQYF
.,TRBV5-4,.,TRBJ1-6,TGTGCCAGCAGCTCGGCCGTTCGTAATTCACCCCTCCACTTT,CASSSAVRNSPLHF